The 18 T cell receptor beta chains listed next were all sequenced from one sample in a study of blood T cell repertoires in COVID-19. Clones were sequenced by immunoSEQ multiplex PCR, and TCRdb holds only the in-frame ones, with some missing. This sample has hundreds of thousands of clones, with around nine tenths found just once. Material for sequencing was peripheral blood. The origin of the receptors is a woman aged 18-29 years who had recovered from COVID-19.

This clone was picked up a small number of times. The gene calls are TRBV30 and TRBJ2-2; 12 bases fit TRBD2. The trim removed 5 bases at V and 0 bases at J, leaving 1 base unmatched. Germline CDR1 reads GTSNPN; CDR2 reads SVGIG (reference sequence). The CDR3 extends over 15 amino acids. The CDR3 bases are TGTGCCTGGGGGACTAGCGGGCCGAACACCGGGGAGCTGTTTTTT. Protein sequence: CAWGTSGPNTGELFF. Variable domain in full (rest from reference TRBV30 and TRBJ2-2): SQTIHQWPATLVQPVGSPLSLECTVEGTSNPNLYWYRQAAGRGLQLLFYSVGIGQISSEVPQNLSASRPQDRQFILSSKKLLLSDSGFYLCAWGTSGPNTGELFFGEGSRLTVL.

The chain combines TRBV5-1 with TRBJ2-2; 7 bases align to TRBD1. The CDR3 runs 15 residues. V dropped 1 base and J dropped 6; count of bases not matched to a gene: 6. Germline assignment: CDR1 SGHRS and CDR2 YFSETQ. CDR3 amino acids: CASSLTGESAGELFF. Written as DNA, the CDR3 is TGCGCCAGCAGCTTGACAGGGGAATCGGCCGGGGAGCTGTTTTTT.

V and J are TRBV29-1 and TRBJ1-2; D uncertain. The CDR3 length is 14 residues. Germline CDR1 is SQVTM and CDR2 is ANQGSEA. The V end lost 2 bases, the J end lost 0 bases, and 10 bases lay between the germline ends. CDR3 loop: CSVEPRLANYGYTF. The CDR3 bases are TGCAGCGTTGAACCGCGATTAGCTAACTATGGCTACACCTTC.

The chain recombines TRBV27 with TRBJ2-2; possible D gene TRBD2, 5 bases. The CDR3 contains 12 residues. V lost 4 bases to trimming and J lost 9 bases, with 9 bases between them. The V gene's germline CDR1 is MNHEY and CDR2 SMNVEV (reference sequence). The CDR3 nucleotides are TGTGCCAGCAGTTCCGGGGTGAGGGAGCTGTTTTTT. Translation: CASSSGVRELFF.

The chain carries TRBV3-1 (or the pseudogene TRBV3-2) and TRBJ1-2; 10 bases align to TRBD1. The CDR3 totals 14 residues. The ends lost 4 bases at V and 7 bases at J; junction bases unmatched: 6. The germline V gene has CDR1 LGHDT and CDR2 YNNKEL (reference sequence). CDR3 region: CASSPRDRGFGYTF. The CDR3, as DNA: TGTGCCAGCAGCCCCCGGGACAGGGGTTTTGGCTACACCTTC.

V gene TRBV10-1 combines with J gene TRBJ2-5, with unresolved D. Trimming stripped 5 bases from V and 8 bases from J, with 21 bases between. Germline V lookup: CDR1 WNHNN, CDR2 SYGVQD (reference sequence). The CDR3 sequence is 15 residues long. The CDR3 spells CASSPPFFGVYTQYF. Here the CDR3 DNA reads TGCGCCAGCAGTCCCCCTTTTTTCGGAGTATACACCCAGTACTTC.

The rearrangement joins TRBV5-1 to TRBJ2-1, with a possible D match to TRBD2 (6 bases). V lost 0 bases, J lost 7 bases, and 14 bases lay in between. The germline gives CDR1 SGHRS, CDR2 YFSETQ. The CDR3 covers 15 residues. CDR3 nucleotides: TGCGCCAGCAGCTTGGACGGCGGGAACTGGAATGAGCAGTTCTTC. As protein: CASSLDGGNWNEQFF.

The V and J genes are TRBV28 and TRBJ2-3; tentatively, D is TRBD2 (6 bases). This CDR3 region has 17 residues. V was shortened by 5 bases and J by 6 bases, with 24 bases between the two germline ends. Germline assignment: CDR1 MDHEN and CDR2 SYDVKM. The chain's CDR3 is CASSGWTRTGAPDTQYF. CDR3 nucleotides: TGTGCCAGCAGTGGCTGGACTCGGACGGGAGCCCCGGATACGCAGTATTTT. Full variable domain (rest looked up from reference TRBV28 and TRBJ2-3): DVKVTQSSRYLVKRTGEKVFLECVQDMDHENMFWYRQDPGLGLRLIYFSYDVKMKEKGDIPEGYSVSREKKERFSLILESASTNQTSMYLCASSGWTRTGAPDTQYFGPGTRLTVL.

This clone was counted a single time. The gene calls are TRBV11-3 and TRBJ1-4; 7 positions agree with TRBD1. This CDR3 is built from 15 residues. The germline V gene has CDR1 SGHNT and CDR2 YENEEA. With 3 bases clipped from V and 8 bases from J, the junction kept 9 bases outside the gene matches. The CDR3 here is CASSFARGQVEKLFF. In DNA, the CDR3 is TGTGCCAGCAGCTTTGCAAGGGGGCAGGTGGAAAAACTGTTTTTT.

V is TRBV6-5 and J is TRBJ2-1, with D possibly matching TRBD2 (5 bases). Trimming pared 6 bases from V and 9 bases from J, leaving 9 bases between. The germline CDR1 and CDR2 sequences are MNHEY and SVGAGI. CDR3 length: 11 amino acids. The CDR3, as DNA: TGTGCCAGCAGCCGGGGTGTTGAGCAGTTCTTC. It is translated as CASSRGVEQFF.

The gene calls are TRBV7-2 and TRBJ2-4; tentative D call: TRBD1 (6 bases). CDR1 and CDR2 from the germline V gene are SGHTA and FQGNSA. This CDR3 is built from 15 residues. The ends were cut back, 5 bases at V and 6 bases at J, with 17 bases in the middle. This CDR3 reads CASSPVADRRNIQYF. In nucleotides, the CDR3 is TGTGCCAGCAGCCCTGTGGCGGACAGAAGAAACATTCAGTACTTC.

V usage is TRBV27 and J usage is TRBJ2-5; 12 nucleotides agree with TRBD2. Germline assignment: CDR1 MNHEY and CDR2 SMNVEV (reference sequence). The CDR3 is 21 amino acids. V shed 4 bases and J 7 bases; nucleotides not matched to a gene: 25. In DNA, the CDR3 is TGTGCCAGCAGTTCCATCCCCATCCCGGGACTAGCGGGTATGGGGTTGGGGACCCAGTACTTC. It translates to CASSSIPIPGLAGMGLGTQYF.

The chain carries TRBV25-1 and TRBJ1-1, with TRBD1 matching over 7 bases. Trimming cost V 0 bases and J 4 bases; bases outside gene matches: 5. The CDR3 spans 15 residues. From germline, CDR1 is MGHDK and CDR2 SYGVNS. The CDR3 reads CASSEYMTGFTEAFF. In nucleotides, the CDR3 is TGTGCCAGCAGTGAATATATGACAGGGTTCACTGAAGCTTTCTTT.

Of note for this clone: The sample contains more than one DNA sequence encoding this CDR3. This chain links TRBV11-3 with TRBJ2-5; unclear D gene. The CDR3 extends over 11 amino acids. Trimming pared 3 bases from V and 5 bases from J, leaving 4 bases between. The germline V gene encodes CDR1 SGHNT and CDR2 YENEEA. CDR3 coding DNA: TGTGCCAGCAGCTTGCGGGAGACCCAGTACTTC. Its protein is CASSLRETQYF.

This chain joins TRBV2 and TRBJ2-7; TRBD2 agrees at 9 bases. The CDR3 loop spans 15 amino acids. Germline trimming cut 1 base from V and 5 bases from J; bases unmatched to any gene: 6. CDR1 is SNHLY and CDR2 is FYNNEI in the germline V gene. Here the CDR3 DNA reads TGTGCCAGCAGTGAAGGTAGCGGGAGCAGAGACGAGCAGTACGTC. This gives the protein CASSEGSGSRDEQYV.

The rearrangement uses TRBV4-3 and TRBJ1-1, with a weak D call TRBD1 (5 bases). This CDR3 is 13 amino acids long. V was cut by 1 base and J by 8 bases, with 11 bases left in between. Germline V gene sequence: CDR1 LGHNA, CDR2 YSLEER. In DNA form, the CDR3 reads TGCGCCAGCAGCCAAGCGGGGGGAAACGAAGCTTTCTTT. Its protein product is CASSQAGGNEAFF.

CDR3 bases: TGTGCCAGCAGTCCAACAGGGTCGGACACTGAAGCTTTCTTT. Protein: CASSPTGSDTEAFF. This rearrangement joins TRBV2 to TRBJ1-1; possible D gene TRBD1, 6 bases. The CDR3 runs to 14 residues. V dropped 5 bases and J dropped 3 bases, with 13 bases sitting between them. The germline CDR1 and CDR2 sequences are SNHLY and FYNNEI.

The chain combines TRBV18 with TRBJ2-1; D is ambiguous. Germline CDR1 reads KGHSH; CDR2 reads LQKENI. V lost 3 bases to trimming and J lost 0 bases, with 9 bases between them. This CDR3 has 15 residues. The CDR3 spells CASSPSQNSYNEQFF. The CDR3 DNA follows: TGTGCCAGCTCACCGTCCCAGAACTCCTACAATGAGCAGTTCTTC.